A single sample is the source of the 20 T cell receptor beta chains below, sequenced in a study of neurological immune-mediated disorders. One entry per CDR3 protein, called by TCRdb with MiXCR from the 5' RACE reads. Among approximately 40,000 distinct CDR3 sequences, 10% were seen once, and the ten largest hold 5.5% to 7%. The sample taken for sequencing was PBMCs. Source of these receptors: a woman aged 25 to 45 with HTLV-1-associated myelopathy (HAM/TSP).

Ten or more counts support this clonotype. A much larger clone lies one base from this, so it may be a read error. The rearrangement links TRBV20-1 to TRBJ2-2, with TRBD2 identical over 8 bases. The J segment lost 1 base and the V segment lost 2 bases, leaving 0 bases of the junction unmatched. The CDR3 is made up of 14 amino acids. The germline V gene has CDR1 DFQATT and CDR2 SNEGSKA (reference sequence). For the CDR3, the DNA is TGCAGTGCTAGAAGCGGGAGGAACACCGGGGAGCTGTTTTTT. Amino acid sequence: CSARSGRNTGELFF.

This clonotype was observed many times. The rearrangement joins TRBV6-6 to TRBJ2-3; 10 nucleotides match TRBD2. V shed 7 bases and J 8 bases; nucleotides not matched to a gene: 12. The CDR3 consists of 15 residues. CDR1 is MNHNY, CDR2 SVGAGI, per germline (reference sequence). The DNA for the CDR3 is TGTGCCAGCACGTCCCAAGCGGGGGGGCTTGGTACGCAGTATTTT. Encoded protein: CASTSQAGGLGTQYF.

This clonotype was recorded at least ten times. The J gene is TRBJ1-1, the V gene TRBV7-2; 9 bases are a match to TRBD1. The CDR3 is 16 residues long. Unmatched junction bases numbered 13, after V lost 6 bases and J lost 5 bases. Germline V gene sequence: CDR1 SGHTA, CDR2 FQGNSA. CDR3 region: CASSQKEGQGKTEAFF. CDR3 nucleotides: TGTGCCAGCAGTCAAAAAGAGGGACAGGGTAAGACTGAAGCTTTCTTT.

This clonotype was recorded at least ten times. The genes are TRBV20-1 and TRBJ2-7; D unclear. The V and J ends lost 0 bases and 4 bases respectively, with 7 bases between them. The germline CDR1 and CDR2 sequences are DFQATT and SNEGSKA (reference sequence). The CDR3 extends over 12 amino acids. CDR3 DNA: TGCAGTGCTAGAGAGGTCAGGTACGAGCAGTACTTC. Its translation: CSAREVRYEQYF.

This clonotype was found many times. As DNA, the CDR3 is TGTGCCAGCAGCCAACGGACTAGCGGAACTAGCACAGATACGCAGTATTTT. It encodes CASSQRTSGTSTDTQYF. The V call is TRBV4-2, the J call TRBJ2-3; TRBD2 agrees at 10 bases. Germline V gene lookup returns CDR1 LGHNA and CDR2 YNFKEQ. The V segment lost 2 bases and the J segment 0 bases; nucleotides outside the gene matches: 5. This CDR3 comprises 17 residues.

The chain links TRBV4-1 to TRBJ1-5; D might be TRBD1 (5 bases). This CDR3 is built from 16 residues. With 4 bases removed from V and 12 bases from J, the gap between germline ends came to 25 bases. CDR1 is MGHRA and CDR2 is YSYEKL in the germline V gene. In DNA, the CDR3 is TGCGCCAGCAGCCCGGCCGTACCAGGGCCCAATCATCTCCAGCATTTT. Translating gives CASSPAVPGPNHLQHF.

There are many counts of this clonotype. The gene calls are TRBV10-3 and TRBJ1-2; no reliable D call. V lost 1 base to trimming and J lost 3 bases, with 6 bases between them. Germline CDR1 reads ENHRY; CDR2 reads SYGVKD. CDR3 length: 13 amino acids. CDR3 amino acids: CAISELRDYGYTF. CDR3 in DNA: TGTGCCATCAGTGAGTTGAGGGACTATGGCTACACCTTC.

This clonotype appeared many times. The chain links TRBV20-1 to TRBJ1-4; D call uncertain. V gave up 6 bases and J gave up 7 bases, with 18 bases separating them. The CDR3 has 14 amino acids. CDR1 and CDR2 from the germline V gene are DFQATT and SNEGSKA (reference sequence). The DNA for the CDR3 is TGCAGTGCCAACGCCGGCGGGGTCGGTGAAAAACTGTTTTTT. It specifies CSANAGGVGEKLFF.

This clonotype was seen ten or more times. This chain joins TRBV10-2 and TRBJ1-2; D is unclear. There are 14 residues in the CDR3. CDR1 and CDR2 (germline): WSHSY, SAAADI. The V and J ends lost 2 bases and 5 bases respectively, with 12 bases between them. CDR3 residues: CASSEGPAWYGYTF. The DNA for the CDR3 is TGCGCCAGCAGTGAGGGGCCGGCTTGGTATGGCTACACCTTC.

This clonotype was picked up many times. The rearrangement uses TRBV12-3 or TRBV12-4 and TRBJ2-7, with D unclear. Trimming took off 4 bases at V and 2 bases at J, with 6 bases between the two ends. The CDR3 is 12 amino acids. Here the CDR3 reads CASSSPAYEQYF. For the CDR3, the DNA is TGTGCCAGCAGTTCTCCCGCCTACGAGCAGTACTTC.

The table lists this clonotype with a few counts. The chain employs TRBV4-2 and TRBJ1-2; D possibly corresponds to TRBD1 (6 bases). Trimming shortened V by 7 bases and J by 4 bases, and 19 bases separated the two germline ends. The CDR3 has 15 residues. Germline-derived CDR1 and CDR2 are LGHNA and YNFKEQ. CDR3 bases: TGTGCCAGCAATTTAAATTCACAGGGACCCTATGGCTACACCTTC. This gives the protein CASNLNSQGPYGYTF.

This clonotype has only a few counts. The rearrangement uses TRBV4-2 and TRBJ2-7, with a weak D call TRBD2 (7 bases). Germline CDR1 is LGHNA and CDR2 is YNFKEQ. This CDR3 spans 15 amino acids. V lost 2 bases to trimming and J lost 5 bases, with 16 bases between them. CDR3 sequence (DNA): TGTGCCAGCAGCCAATCGCGGGGGCCCTGGCACGAGCAGTACTTC. Protein sequence: CASSQSRGPWHEQYF.

This clonotype was observed at least ten times. The genes are TRBV20-1 and TRBJ2-5; 11 nucleotides line up with TRBD1. V shed 1 base and J 4 bases; nucleotides not matched to a gene: 2. The length of the CDR3 is 14 residues. Germline assignment: CDR1 DFQATT and CDR2 SNEGSKA (reference sequence). CDR3 amino acids: CSARGTGGRETQYF. The CDR3 region has the DNA TGCAGTGCTAGAGGGACAGGGGGCCGAGAGACCCAGTACTTC.

The chain joins TRBV30 to TRBJ1-6, with unresolved D. Per the germline V gene, CDR1 is GTSNPN and CDR2 is SVGIG (reference sequence). The ends were cut back, 4 bases at V and 4 bases at J, with 8 bases in the middle. The CDR3 runs 13 residues. DNA for the CDR3: TGTGCCTGGACGACGGCATATAATTCACCCCTCCACTTT. This encodes CAWTTAYNSPLHF.

This clonotype was counted ten times or more. The chain links TRBV3-1 to TRBJ2-7; tentatively, D is TRBD2 (5 bases). Trimming left V 0 bases short and J 6 bases short, with 6 bases between. The germline CDR1 and CDR2 sequences are LGHDT and YNNKEL (reference sequence). This CDR3 comprises 12 residues. Written as DNA, the CDR3 is TGTGCCAGCAGCCAAGAAGGGAGCGAGCAGTACTTC. It encodes CASSQEGSEQYF.

This clonotype was recorded at least ten times. The chain employs TRBV25-1 and TRBJ2-3; tentatively, D is TRBD2 (7 bases). V lost 2 bases, J lost 1 base, and 19 bases lay in between. The germline V gene encodes CDR1 MGHDK and CDR2 SYGVNS. The CDR3 consists of 18 residues. The CDR3 is CASSEVGGEDGRTDTQYF. Here the CDR3 DNA reads TGTGCCAGCAGTGAAGTAGGGGGGGAAGACGGGCGCACAGATACGCAGTATTTT.

This clonotype was observed at least ten times. V gene TRBV20-1 combines with J gene TRBJ1-3, with no clear D. Trimming removed 3 bases from V and 0 bases from J, with 9 bases in between. The germline CDR1 and CDR2 sequences are DFQATT and SNEGSKA (reference sequence). The CDR3 length is 14 residues. CDR3 sequence: CSARPPASGNTIYF. CDR3 nucleotide sequence: TGCAGTGCTAGGCCCCCAGCCTCTGGAAACACCATATATTTT.

In its sample, this clonotype was seen many times. The chain couples TRBV20-1 to TRBJ1-2; D perhaps matches TRBD1 (5 bases). The V gene's germline CDR1 is DFQATT and CDR2 SNEGSKA (reference sequence). The CDR3 loop spans 16 amino acids. Trimming shortened V by 0 bases and J by 6 bases, and 20 bases separated the two germline ends. CDR3 sequence: CSAREGGSGKFNGYTF. In DNA form, the CDR3 reads TGCAGTGCTAGAGAGGGGGGTAGTGGTAAATTCAATGGCTACACCTTC.

This clonotype was counted ten times or more. The V gene is TRBV20-1, the J gene TRBJ2-1; 14 nucleotides match TRBD2. The CDR3 totals 16 residues. Germline CDR1 DFQATT, CDR2 SNEGSKA (reference sequence). Trimming took 2 bases from V and 8 from J; bases not matched to a gene: 8. CDR3 sequence: CSARPTSGGGGDEQFF. CDR3 in DNA: TGCAGTGCTAGACCGACTAGCGGGGGGGGTGGGGATGAGCAGTTCTTC.

This clonotype has ten or more counts. The rearrangement joins TRBV20-1 to TRBJ1-1; D remains unclear. In germline, CDR1 is DFQATT, CDR2 SNEGSKA (reference sequence). Trimming left V 6 bases short and J 5 bases short, with 10 bases between. The CDR3 spans 11 residues. CDR3 protein: CSAATHTEAFF. In nucleotides, the CDR3 is TGCAGTGCCGCGACCCATACTGAAGCTTTCTTT.